One sample yielded the 14 T cell receptor beta chains listed below, sequenced in a study of T cells in Graves' hyperthyroidism and ophthalmopathy. Amplification of TCR beta CDR3 regions was performed using RNA transcripts as template. In the first-round RT-PCR of the TCR CDR3, the HTBI primer set was used. In TCRdb, the multiplex PCR reads were re-called with MiXCR into one record per CDR3 protein. The repertoire consists of 95,000 to 110,000 distinct CDR3 sequences, with 40% to 50% occurring once and the leading ten covering about 25%. The specimen was blood. The receptors originated from a middle-aged man with Graves' hyperthyroidism.

A few counts support this clonotype. V usage is TRBV20-1 and J usage is TRBJ2-7; 8 nucleotides align to TRBD2. The CDR3 has 14 amino acids. V was pared by 4 bases and J by 0 bases, with 5 bases of the junction left unmatched. Germline CDR1 DFQATT, CDR2 SNEGSKA (reference sequence). The CDR3 reads CSATSGWNSYEQYF. The CDR3 DNA sequence: TGCAGTGCTACTAGCGGGTGGAACTCCTACGAGCAGTACTTC.

This clonotype was observed many times. V and J are TRBV12-3 or TRBV12-4 and TRBJ2-7; D is perhaps TRBD1 (6 bases). The CDR3 covers 13 residues. The V end lost 6 bases, the J end lost 3 bases, and 12 bases lay between the germline ends. The DNA for the CDR3 is TGTGCCAGCAGGCCCGGGACAAACTACGAGCAGTACTTC. Protein sequence: CASRPGTNYEQYF.

The genes are TRBV6-1 and TRBJ1-2; TRBD1 aligns across 9 bases. This CDR3 has 14 residues. Trimming removed 10 bases from V and 5 bases from J; junction bases left unmatched: 11. CDR1 and CDR2 from the germline V gene are MNHNS and SASEGT. CDR3 amino acids: CAICEAGTGYGYTF. The CDR3 coding sequence is TGTGCCATCTGTGAAGCAGGGACAGGGTATGGCTACACCTTC.

CDR3 sequence reads: CATSRERGTGYLGHNEQFF. DNA for the CDR3: TGTGCCACCAGTAGGGAAAGGGGGACAGGGTATCTCGGGCACAATGAGCAGTTCTTC. The chain combines TRBV15 with TRBJ2-1, with 9 bases fitting TRBD1. The CDR3 runs 19 residues. V trimming: 6 bases; J trimming: 5 bases; junction bases outside the gene matches: 20. CDR1 and CDR2 from the germline V gene are LNHNV and YYDKDF (reference sequence).

Details on this clonotype: A much more abundant neighbour one base away suggests this may be a read error. This chain uses TRBV2 with TRBJ2-7; 12 nucleotides align to TRBD1. Germline values: CDR1 SNHLY, CDR2 FYNNEI. The CDR3 has 18 residues. Losses at the gene ends were 0 bases for V and 3 bases for J; bases not matched to a gene: 9. The chain's CDR3 is CASSEARGQGAYRYEQYF. The CDR3 DNA reads TGTGCCAGCAGTGAAGCGCGGGGACAGGGGGCCTACCGCTACGAGCAGTACTTC.

The chain uses TRBV7-2 and TRBJ1-5, with 7 bases that match TRBD1. This CDR3 region has 14 residues. V lost 8 bases to trimming and J lost 4 bases; unmatched junction nucleotides: 8. CDR1 and CDR2 from the germline V gene are SGHTA and FQGNSA. In DNA, the CDR3 is TGTGCCAGCTGCCTCATGACAGGGAATCAGCCCCAGCATTTT. Residues: CASCLMTGNQPQHF.

This sequence joins TRBV18 and TRBJ2-3; 8 bases are a match to TRBD1. V was clipped by 0 bases and J by 11 bases; unmatched bases: 4. This CDR3 spans 13 amino acids. Germline V CDR1 and CDR2: KGHSH, LQKENI. The CDR3 bases are TGTGCCAGCTCACCACCGGACAGGGCTAAGCAGTATTTT. Amino acid sequence: CASSPPDRAKQYF.

This clonotype was found a few times. V gene TRBV18 combines with J gene TRBJ1-2; 7 bases are shared with TRBD1. In germline, CDR1 is KGHSH, CDR2 LQKENI. The CDR3 runs to 15 residues. Unmatched junction bases numbered 7, after V lost 2 bases and J lost 4 bases. The CDR3: CASSPVDRALYGYTF. DNA for the CDR3: TGTGCCAGCTCACCAGTCGACAGGGCCCTCTATGGCTACACCTTC.

This sequence joins TRBV6-5 and TRBJ1-1, with TRBD1 identical over 8 bases. The CDR3 consists of 14 residues. J was trimmed by 8 bases and V by 6 bases; bases with no gene match: 11. Germline V lookup: CDR1 MNHEY, CDR2 SVGAGI. The CDR3 region has the DNA TGTGCCAGCAGAGAGGGCAGGGGGCGAAGCGAAGCTTTCTTT. This encodes CASREGRGRSEAFF.

The chain combines TRBV7-2 with TRBJ2-1, with a weak D call TRBD2 (7 bases). The last part of the DNA fits TRBJ2-7 better; the J call may be wrong. Germline lookup yields CDR1 SGHTA and CDR2 FQGNSA. The CDR3 loop spans 16 amino acids. As DNA, the CDR3 is TGTGCCAGCAGCTCCTCCCTAGCGGCCAGGGGCGGGGAGCAGTACTTC. Its translation is CASSSSLAARGGEQYF.

This rearrangement joins TRBV24-1 to TRBJ1-4, with a weak D call TRBD1 (5 bases). This CDR3 spans 13 amino acids. Between the trimmed V and J ends, which lost 0 bases and 8 bases, there was a span of 6 bases. In germline, CDR1 is KGHDR, CDR2 SFDVKD. The CDR3 loop is CATSDLPGEKLFF. The CDR3 DNA sequence: TGTGCCACCAGTGATTTGCCAGGGGAAAAACTGTTTTTT.

This clonotype was counted many times. CDR3 nucleotide sequence: TGTGCCAGCAGTCCTTATCACAGGGGCGACACTGAAGCTTTCTTT. Encoded protein: CASSPYHRGDTEAFF. The chain carries TRBV6-5 and TRBJ1-1; the match to TRBD1 covers 7 bases. This CDR3 has 15 residues. CDR1 is MNHEY, CDR2 SVGAGI, per germline. With 5 bases clipped from V and 3 bases from J, the junction kept 9 bases outside the gene matches.

On this clonotype: The germline gene is not matched at one end of the junction; a read error may be the cause. The chain joins TRBV7-9 to TRBJ1-3; TRBD1 matches 8 bases. This CDR3 has 14 residues. CDR1 and CDR2 from the germline V gene are SEHNR and FQNEAQ (reference sequence). Written as DNA, the CDR3 is TGCGCCAGCGGCCTGACAGGGGCCAACTCCGTATCTGGGTGG. Its protein is CASGLTGANSVSGW. Full variable domain (outside the CDR3, taken from reference TRBV7-9 and TRBJ1-3): DTGVSQNPRHKITKRGQNVTFRCDPISEHNRLYWYRQTLGQGPEFLTYFQNEAQLEKSRLLSDRFSAERPKGSFSTLEIQRTEQGDSAMYLCASGLTGANSVSGWGEGSWLTVV.

This clonotype was recorded many times. This sequence joins TRBV6-1 and TRBJ2-7; D remains unclear. The CDR3 is 15 residues long. Germline CDR1 and CDR2: MNHNS and SASEGT. The V and J ends lost 0 bases and 3 bases respectively, with 12 bases between them. CDR3 coding DNA: TGTGCCAGCAGTGAAGCCCCGGTCCCTGGCTACGAGCAGTACTTC. It is translated as CASSEAPVPGYEQYF.